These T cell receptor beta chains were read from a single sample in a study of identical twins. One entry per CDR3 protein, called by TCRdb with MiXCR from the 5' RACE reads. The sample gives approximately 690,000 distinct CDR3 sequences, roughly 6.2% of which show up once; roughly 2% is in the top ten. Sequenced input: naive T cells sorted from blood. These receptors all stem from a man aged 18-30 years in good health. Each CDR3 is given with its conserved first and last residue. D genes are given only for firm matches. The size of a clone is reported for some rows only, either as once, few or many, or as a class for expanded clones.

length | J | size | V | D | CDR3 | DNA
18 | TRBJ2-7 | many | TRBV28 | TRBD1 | CASSTGQGLRDPPYEQYF | TGTGCCAGCAGTACGGGACAGGGGTTAAGGGACCCCCCCTACGAGCAGTACTTC
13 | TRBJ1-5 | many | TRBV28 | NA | CASSLIVVQPQHF | TGTGCCAGCAGTTTGATAGTGGTCCAGCCCCAGCATTTT
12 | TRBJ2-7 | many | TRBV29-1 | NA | CSVSGRNYEQYF | TGCAGCGTGTCGGGGAGGAACTACGAGCAGTACTTC
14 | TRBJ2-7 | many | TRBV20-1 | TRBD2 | CSARAAGASNEQYF | TGCAGTGCTAGGGCAGCGGGGGCTTCCAACGAGCAGTACTTC
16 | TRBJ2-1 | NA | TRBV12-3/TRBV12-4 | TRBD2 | CASSLALGGSGNEQFF | TGTGCCAGCAGTTTAGCGTTGGGGGGGTCGGGCAATGAGCAGTTCTTC
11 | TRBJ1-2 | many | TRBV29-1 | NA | CSVPGVYGYTF | TGCAGCGTACCGGGAGTCTATGGCTACACCTTC
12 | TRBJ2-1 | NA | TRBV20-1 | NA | CSAWGGGNEQFF | TGCAGTGCTTGGGGGGGCGGAAATGAGCAGTTCTTC
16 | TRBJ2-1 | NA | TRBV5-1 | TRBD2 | CASSYSGTSGSNEQFF | TGCGCCAGCAGCTACTCCGGGACTAGCGGCTCTAATGAGCAGTTCTTC
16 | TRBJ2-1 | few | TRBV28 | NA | CASSFFEVSSYNEQFF | TGTGCCAGCAGTTTCTTTGAAGTGAGCTCCTACAATGAGCAGTTCTTC
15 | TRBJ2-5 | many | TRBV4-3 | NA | CASSQSVATGETQYF | TGCGCCAGCAGCCAATCGGTAGCAACGGGAGAGACCCAGTACTTC
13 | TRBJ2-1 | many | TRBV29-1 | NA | CSVPAAVYNEQFF | TGCAGCGTTCCGGCGGCTGTATACAATGAGCAGTTCTTC
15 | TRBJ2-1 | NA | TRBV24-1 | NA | CATSRTDSVAHGQFF | TGTGCCACCAGTCGAACAGACAGCGTGGCCCATGGGCAGTTCTTC
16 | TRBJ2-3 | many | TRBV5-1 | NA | CASRLRDGASTDTQYF | TGCGCCAGCAGGCTTCGGGACGGAGCTAGCACAGATACGCAGTATTTT
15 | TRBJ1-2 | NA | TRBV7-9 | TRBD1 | CASSHTGQGNYGYTF | TGTGCCAGCAGCCACACAGGACAGGGGAACTATGGCTACACCTTC
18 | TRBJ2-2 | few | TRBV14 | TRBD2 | CASSQDDSGSAITGELFF | TGTGCCAGCAGCCAAGATGACAGCGGGAGCGCAATCACCGGGGAGCTGTTTTTT
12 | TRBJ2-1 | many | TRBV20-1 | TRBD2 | CSARKAGDEQFF | TGCAGTGCTAGAAAAGCGGGAGATGAGCAGTTCTTC
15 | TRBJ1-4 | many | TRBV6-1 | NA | CASSEAHGVEEKLFF | TGTGCCAGCAGTGAAGCGCACGGGGTTGAGGAAAAACTGTTTTTT
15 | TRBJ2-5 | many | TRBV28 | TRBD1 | CASSFGTGQQETQYF | TGTGCCAGCAGTTTCGGGACAGGTCAACAAGAGACCCAGTACTTC
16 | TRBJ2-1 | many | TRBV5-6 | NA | CASSLPGLLGADEQFF | TGTGCCAGCAGCTTACCGGGACTACTGGGGGCCGATGAGCAGTTCTTC
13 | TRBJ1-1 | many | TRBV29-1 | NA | CSVEDPGRGGAFF | TGCAGCGTTGAAGATCCCGGACGTGGGGGAGCTTTCTTT
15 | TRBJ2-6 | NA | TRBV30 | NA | CAWSEGVSGANVLTF | TGTGCCTGGAGTGAGGGCGTCTCTGGGGCCAACGTCCTGACTTTC
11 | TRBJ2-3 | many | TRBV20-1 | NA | CSTRGVDTQYF | TGCAGTACCCGAGGGGTAGATACGCAGTATTTT
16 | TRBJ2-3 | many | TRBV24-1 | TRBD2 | CATSDFGGSGEDTQYF | TGTGCCACCAGTGATTTTGGCGGGAGTGGGGAAGATACGCAGTATTTT
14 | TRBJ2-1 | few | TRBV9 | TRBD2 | CASSLRAGAAEQFF | TGTGCCAGCAGCCTAAGAGCGGGAGCGGCTGAGCAGTTCTTC
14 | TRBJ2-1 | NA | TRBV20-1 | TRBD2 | CSASGSGANNEQFF | TGCAGTGCAAGTGGTAGCGGGGCTAACAATGAGCAGTTCTTC
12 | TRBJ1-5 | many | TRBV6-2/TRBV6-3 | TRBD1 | CASRTGNQPQHF | TGTGCCAGCAGGACAGGGAATCAGCCCCAGCATTTT
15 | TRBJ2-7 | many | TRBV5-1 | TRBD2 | CASSPGLAGAPEQYF | TGCGCCAGCAGTCCGGGACTAGCGGGAGCTCCCGAGCAGTACTTC
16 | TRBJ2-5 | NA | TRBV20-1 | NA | CSARAPGPNIQETQYF | TGCAGTGCTAGAGCCCCGGGACCAAACATCCAAGAGACCCAGTACTTC